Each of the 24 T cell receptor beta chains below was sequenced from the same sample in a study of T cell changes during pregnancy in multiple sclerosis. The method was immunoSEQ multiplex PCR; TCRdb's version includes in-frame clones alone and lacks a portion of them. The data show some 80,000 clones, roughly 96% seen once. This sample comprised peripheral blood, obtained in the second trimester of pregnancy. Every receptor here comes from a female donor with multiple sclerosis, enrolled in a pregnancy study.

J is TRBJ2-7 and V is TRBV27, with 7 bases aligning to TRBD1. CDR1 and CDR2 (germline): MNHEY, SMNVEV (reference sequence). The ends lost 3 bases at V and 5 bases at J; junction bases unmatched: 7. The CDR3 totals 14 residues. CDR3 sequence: CASSFLTGSHEQYF. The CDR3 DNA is TGTGCCAGCAGTTTCTTGACAGGGTCCCACGAGCAGTACTTC.

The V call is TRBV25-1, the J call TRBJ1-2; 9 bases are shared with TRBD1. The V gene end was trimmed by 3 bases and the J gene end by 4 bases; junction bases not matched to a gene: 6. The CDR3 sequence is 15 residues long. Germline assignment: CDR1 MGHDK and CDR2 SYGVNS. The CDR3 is CASSDRDRESYGYTF. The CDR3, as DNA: TGTGCCAGCAGTGATCGGGACAGGGAAAGCTATGGCTACACCTTC.

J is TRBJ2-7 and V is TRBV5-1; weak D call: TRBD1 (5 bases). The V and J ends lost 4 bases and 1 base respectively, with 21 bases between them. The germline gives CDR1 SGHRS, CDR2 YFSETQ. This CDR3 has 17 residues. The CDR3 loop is CASSVGLGRALSYEQYF. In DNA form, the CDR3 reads TGCGCCAGCAGCGTCGGGTTGGGCAGGGCCCTTTCCTACGAGCAGTACTTC. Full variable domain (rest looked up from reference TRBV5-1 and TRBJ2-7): KAGVTQTPRYLIKTRGQQVTLSCSPISGHRSVSWYQQTPGQGLQFLFEYFSETQRNKGNFPGRFSGRQFSNSRSEMNVSTLELGDSALYLCASSVGLGRALSYEQYFGPGTRLTVT.

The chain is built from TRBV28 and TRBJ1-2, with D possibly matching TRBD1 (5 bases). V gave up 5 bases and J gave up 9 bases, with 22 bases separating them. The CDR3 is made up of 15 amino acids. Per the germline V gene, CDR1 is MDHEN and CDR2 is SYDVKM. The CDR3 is CASSPGTASARSYTF. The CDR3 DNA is TGTGCCAGCAGTCCAGGGACTGCAAGTGCGAGGAGCTACACCTTC.

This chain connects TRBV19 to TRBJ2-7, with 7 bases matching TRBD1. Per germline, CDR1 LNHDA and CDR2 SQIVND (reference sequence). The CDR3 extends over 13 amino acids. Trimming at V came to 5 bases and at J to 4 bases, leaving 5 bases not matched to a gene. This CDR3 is CASSPRTGYEQYF. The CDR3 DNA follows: TGTGCCAGTAGTCCCAGGACAGGATACGAGCAGTACTTC.

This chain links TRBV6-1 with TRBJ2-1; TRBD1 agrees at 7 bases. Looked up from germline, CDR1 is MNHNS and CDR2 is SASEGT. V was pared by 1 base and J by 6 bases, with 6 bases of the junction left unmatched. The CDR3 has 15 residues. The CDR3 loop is CASSEGDSAVNEQFF. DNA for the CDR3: TGTGCCAGCAGTGAAGGGGACAGCGCCGTCAATGAGCAGTTCTTC.

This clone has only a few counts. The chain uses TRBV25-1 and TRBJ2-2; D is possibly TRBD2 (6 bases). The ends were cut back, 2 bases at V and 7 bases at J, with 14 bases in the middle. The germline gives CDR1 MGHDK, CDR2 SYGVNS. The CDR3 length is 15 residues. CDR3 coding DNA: TGTGCCAGCAGTGAAGTTGGAGGGATGGGCGGGGAGCTGTTTTTT. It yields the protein CASSEVGGMGGELFF.

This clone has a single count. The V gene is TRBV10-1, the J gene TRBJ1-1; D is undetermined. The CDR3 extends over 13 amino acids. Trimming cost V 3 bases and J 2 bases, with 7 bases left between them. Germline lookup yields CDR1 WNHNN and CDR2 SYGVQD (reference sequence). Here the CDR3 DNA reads TGCGCCAGCAGTGACGGGGTTAACACTGAAGCTTTCTTT. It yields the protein CASSDGVNTEAFF.

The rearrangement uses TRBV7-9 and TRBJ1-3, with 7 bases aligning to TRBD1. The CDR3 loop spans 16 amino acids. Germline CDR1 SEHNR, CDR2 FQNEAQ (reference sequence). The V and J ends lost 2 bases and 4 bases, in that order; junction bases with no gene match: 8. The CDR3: CASSLPDRVEGNTIYF. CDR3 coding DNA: TGTGCCAGCAGCTTACCCGACAGGGTGGAAGGAAACACCATATATTTT.

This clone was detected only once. DNA of the CDR3: TGTGCCAGCAGCTTTCTAGCGGTCGGGGACGAGCAGTACTTC. Its protein is CASSFLAVGDEQYF. The rearrangement uses TRBV5-6 and TRBJ2-7; 7 bases agree with TRBD2. The CDR3 runs 14 residues. CDR1 and CDR2 from the germline V gene are SGHDT and YYEEEE. V shed 2 bases and J 5 bases; nucleotides not matched to a gene: 7.

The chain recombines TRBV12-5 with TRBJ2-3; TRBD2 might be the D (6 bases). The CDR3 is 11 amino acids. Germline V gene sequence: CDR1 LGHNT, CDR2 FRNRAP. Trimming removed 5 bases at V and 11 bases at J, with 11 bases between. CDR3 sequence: CASGGTGLQYF. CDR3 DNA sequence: TGTGCTAGTGGTGGGACTGGGCTGCAGTATTTT.

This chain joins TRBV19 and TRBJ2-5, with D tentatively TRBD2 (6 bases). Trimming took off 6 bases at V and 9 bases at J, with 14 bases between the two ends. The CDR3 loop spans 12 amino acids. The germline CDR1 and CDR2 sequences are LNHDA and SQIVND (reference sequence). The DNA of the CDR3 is TGTGCCAGTAGCACTAACCGCGGGGCCCAGTACTTC. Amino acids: CASSTNRGAQYF.

CDR3 in DNA: TGTGCCAGCAGTGATGTAGAGAATCGGGGAGAGACCCAGTACTTC. It translates to CASSDVENRGETQYF. This chain joins TRBV6-1 and TRBJ2-5; possible D gene TRBD2, 5 bases. V lost 3 bases to trimming and J lost 4 bases, with 15 bases between them. The CDR3 covers 15 residues. Looked up from germline, CDR1 is MNHNS and CDR2 is SASEGT.

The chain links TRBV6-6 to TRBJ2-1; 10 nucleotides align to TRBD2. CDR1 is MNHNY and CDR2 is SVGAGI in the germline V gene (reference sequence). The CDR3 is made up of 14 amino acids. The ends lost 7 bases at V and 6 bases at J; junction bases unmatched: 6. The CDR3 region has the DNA TGTGCCAGCACCCCAGCGGGAGGGGGCAATGAGCAGTTCTTC. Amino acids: CASTPAGGGNEQFF.

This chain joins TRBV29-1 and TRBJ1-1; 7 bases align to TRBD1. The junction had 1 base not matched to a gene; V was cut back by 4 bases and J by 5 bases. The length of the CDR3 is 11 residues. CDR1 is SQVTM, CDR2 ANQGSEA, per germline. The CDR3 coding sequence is TGCAGCGTTGTCAGGGGGACTGAAGCTTTCTTT. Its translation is CSVVRGTEAFF. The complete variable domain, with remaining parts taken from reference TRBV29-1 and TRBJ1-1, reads SAVISQKPSRDICQRGTSLTIQCQVDSQVTMMFWYRQQPGQSLTLIATANQGSEATYESGFVIDKFPISRPNLTFSTLTVSNMSPEDSSIYLCSVVRGTEAFFGQGTRLTVV.

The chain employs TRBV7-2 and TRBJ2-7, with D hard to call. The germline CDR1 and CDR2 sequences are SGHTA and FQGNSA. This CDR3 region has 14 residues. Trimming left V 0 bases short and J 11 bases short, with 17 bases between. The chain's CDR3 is CASSLAYNSYEKYF. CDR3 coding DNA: TGTGCCAGCAGCTTAGCGTATAACTCCTATGAAAAGTACTTC. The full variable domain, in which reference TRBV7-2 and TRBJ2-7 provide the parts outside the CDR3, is GAGVSQSPSNKVTEKGKDVELRCDPISGHTALYWYRQSLGQGLEFLIYFQGNSAPDKSGLPSDRFSAERTGGSVSTLTIQRTQQEDSAVYLCASSLAYNSYEKYFGPGTRLTVT.

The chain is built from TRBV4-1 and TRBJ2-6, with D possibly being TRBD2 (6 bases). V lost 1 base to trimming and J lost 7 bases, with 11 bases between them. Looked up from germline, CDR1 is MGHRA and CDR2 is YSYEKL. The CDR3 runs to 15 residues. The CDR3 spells CASSQGGDSANVLTF. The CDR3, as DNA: TGCGCCAGCAGCCAAGGGGGGGACTCTGCCAACGTCCTGACTTTC.

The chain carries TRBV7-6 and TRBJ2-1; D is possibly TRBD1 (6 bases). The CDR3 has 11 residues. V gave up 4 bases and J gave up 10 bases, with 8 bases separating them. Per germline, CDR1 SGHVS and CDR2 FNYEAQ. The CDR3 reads CASSSGQEQFF. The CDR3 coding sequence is TGTGCCAGCAGCTCAGGACAGGAGCAGTTCTTC.

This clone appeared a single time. The CDR3 DNA follows: TGTGCCAGTAGTATAGGAGCCGGGACTAGCGGGAGGTATGAGCAGTTCTTC. This encodes CASSIGAGTSGRYEQFF. The J gene is TRBJ2-1, the V gene TRBV19, with 15 bases aligning to TRBD2. J lost 8 bases, V lost 1 base, and 6 bases had no gene match. Germline V gene sequence: CDR1 LNHDA, CDR2 SQIVND (reference sequence). The CDR3 runs to 17 residues.

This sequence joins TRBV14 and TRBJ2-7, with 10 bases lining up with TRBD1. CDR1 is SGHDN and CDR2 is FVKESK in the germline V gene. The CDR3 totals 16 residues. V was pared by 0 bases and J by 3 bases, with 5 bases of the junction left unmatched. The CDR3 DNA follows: TGTGCCAGCAGCCAAGATGTGGGGACAGGGGACTACGAGCAGTACTTC. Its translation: CASSQDVGTGDYEQYF.

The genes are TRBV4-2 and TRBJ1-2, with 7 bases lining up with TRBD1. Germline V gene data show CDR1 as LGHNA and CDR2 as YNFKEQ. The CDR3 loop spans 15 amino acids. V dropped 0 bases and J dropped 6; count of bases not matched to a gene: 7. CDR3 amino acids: CASSQDPGQRDGYTF. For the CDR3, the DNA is TGTGCCAGCAGCCAAGATCCGGGACAGAGAGATGGCTACACCTTC.

DNA for the CDR3: TGTGCCAGCAGCATGGACAGGCGGTACAATGAGCAGTTCTTC. Protein product: CASSMDRRYNEQFF. This rearrangement joins TRBV5-5 to TRBJ2-1; 7 bases match TRBD1. V lost 4 bases to trimming and J lost 4 bases; unmatched junction nucleotides: 5. CDR1 is SGHKS, CDR2 YYEKEE, per germline (reference sequence). The CDR3 extends over 14 amino acids. The whole variable domain, remainder taken from reference TRBV5-5 and TRBJ2-1, is DAGVTQSPTHLIKTRGQQVTLRCSPISGHKSVSWYQQVLGQGPQFIFQYYEKEERGRGNFPDRFSARQFPNYSSELNVNALLLGDSALYLCASSMDRRYNEQFFGPGTRLTVL.

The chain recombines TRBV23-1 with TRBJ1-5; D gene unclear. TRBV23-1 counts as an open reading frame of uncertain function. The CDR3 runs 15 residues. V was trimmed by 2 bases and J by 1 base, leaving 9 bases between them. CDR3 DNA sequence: TGCGCCAGCAGTCAACCAGTGTTAAGCAATCAGCCCCAGCATTTT. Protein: CASSQPVLSNQPQHF.

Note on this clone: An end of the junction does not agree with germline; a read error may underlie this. The DNA for the CDR3 is TGTGCCAGCAGCGCGCCGGGAGGGAAAAACATTGAAGCTTTCTTT. It codes for CASSAPGGKNIEAFF. This chain joins TRBV9 and TRBJ1-1; D unresolved. This CDR3 has 15 residues. CDR1 is SGDLS, CDR2 YYNGEE, per germline.